Listed below are T cell receptor beta chains from one sample, sequenced in a study of TIL therapy for anti-PD-1-resistant metastatic lung cancer. Sequenced by immunoSEQ multiplex PCR; TCRdb stores in-frame clones only, minus some. The data show 30,000 to 45,000 clones, with around 67% seen just once and 4.5% to 7% held by the top ten. The starting material was blood, obtained at baseline. Source of these receptors: a person aged 25 to 79 with non-small cell lung cancer. CDR3s include the opening cysteine and the closing phenylalanine or tryptophan. The order of the fields is clone size, V gene, D gene, J gene, CDR3 DNA, CDR3 protein. A D gene is named only where the DNA matches it firmly. Size values are once, few and many counts, or a class for expanded clones, and some rows have none.

clone size: NA; V gene: TRBV4-2; D gene: TRBD2; J gene: TRBJ2-2; CDR3 DNA: TGTGCCAGCAACGTAGCGGGAGTGACCGGGGAGCTGTTTTTT; CDR3 protein: CASNVAGVTGELFF
clone size: NA; V gene: TRBV19; D gene: TRBD2; J gene: TRBJ2-7; CDR3 DNA: TGTGCCAGTAGTCCACTAGCGGGGGCGTCCTACGAGCAGTACTTC; CDR3 protein: CASSPLAGASYEQYF
clone size: NA; V gene: TRBV9; D gene: NA; J gene: TRBJ2-7; CDR3 DNA: TGTGCCAGCAGTCGCACCGAGTACGAGCAGTACTTC; CDR3 protein: CASSRTEYEQYF
clone size: NA; V gene: TRBV7-3; D gene: NA; J gene: TRBJ2-3; CDR3 DNA: TGTGCCAGCTCCCCTGGCAGGGCAGTTACAGATACGCAGTATTTT; CDR3 protein: CASSPGRAVTDTQYF
clone size: NA; V gene: TRBV28; D gene: NA; J gene: TRBJ2-3; CDR3 DNA: TGTGCCAGCGATGGCGGGGCCCACACAGATACGCAGTATTTT; CDR3 protein: CASDGGAHTDTQYF
clone size: NA; V gene: TRBV7-8; D gene: NA; J gene: TRBJ2-5; CDR3 DNA: TGTGCCAGCAGCTTAGTAGGATCTGAGACCCAGTACTTC; CDR3 protein: CASSLVGSETQYF
clone size: NA; V gene: TRBV18; D gene: TRBD1; J gene: TRBJ2-5; CDR3 DNA: TGTGCCAGCTCACCACCAAGCGGCAGGGGGCGAGAGACCCAGTACTTC; CDR3 protein: CASSPPSGRGRETQYF
clone size: NA; V gene: TRBV5-4; D gene: NA; J gene: TRBJ2-5; CDR3 DNA: TGTGCCAGCAGCCCCCAAGGTGGGGCAGTCCAAGAGACCCAGTACTTC; CDR3 protein: CASSPQGGAVQETQYF
clone size: NA; V gene: TRBV21-1; D gene: NA; J gene: TRBJ2-1; CDR3 DNA: TGTGCCAGCAGCAAAATAGGACAGGGAGGGGATGAGCAGTTCTTC; CDR3 protein: CASSKIGQGGDEQFF
clone size: once; V gene: TRBV7-6; D gene: NA; J gene: TRBJ2-3; CDR3 DNA: TGTGCCAGCAGCTTCGAAGCGGTCACAGATACGCAGTATTTT; CDR3 protein: CASSFEAVTDTQYF
clone size: few; V gene: TRBV4-1; D gene: NA; J gene: TRBJ1-1; CDR3 DNA: TGCGCCAGCAGCCATCTCCCCAGGGAGAAAGAGGCTTTCTTT; CDR3 protein: CASSHLPREKEAFF
clone size: NA; V gene: TRBV5-4; D gene: NA; J gene: TRBJ2-6; CDR3 DNA: TGTGCCAGCAGCTTAGGGCTTAGAGGTATAGGCTCTGGGGCCAACGTCCTGACTTTC; CDR3 protein: CASSLGLRGIGSGANVLTF
clone size: NA; V gene: TRBV27; D gene: TRBD2; J gene: TRBJ2-7; CDR3 DNA: TGTGCCAGCAGTTTAGCTAGCGGGGGCCGCTTTACGTTC; CDR3 protein: CASSLASGGRFTF
clone size: NA; V gene: TRBV5-6; D gene: NA; J gene: TRBJ2-7; CDR3 DNA: TGTGCCAGCAGCTTGGAGTGGATAGGGGGAACCTACGAGCAGTACTTC; CDR3 protein: CASSLEWIGGTYEQYF
clone size: NA; V gene: TRBV28; D gene: TRBD1; J gene: TRBJ2-5; CDR3 DNA: TGTGCCAGCAGTTTGGGGCTAGGTGACAGGGCAAAGGAGGAGACCCAGTACTTC; CDR3 protein: CASSLGLGDRAKEETQYF
clone size: NA; V gene: TRBV7-2; D gene: TRBD1; J gene: TRBJ2-1; CDR3 DNA: TGTGCCAGCAGCTTGACAGGGAATGTGAATGAGCAGTTCTTC; CDR3 protein: CASSLTGNVNEQFF
clone size: NA; V gene: TRBV30; D gene: NA; J gene: TRBJ2-2; CDR3 DNA: TGTGCCTGGAGTCTTAAAAGCGCGTCGAACACCGGGGAGCTGTTTTTT; CDR3 protein: CAWSLKSASNTGELFF
clone size: NA; V gene: TRBV6-6; D gene: NA; J gene: TRBJ1-2; CDR3 DNA: TGTGCCAGCAGTTACTCCGGGCAGGGTGGCTACACCTTC; CDR3 protein: CASSYSGQGGYTF
clone size: NA; V gene: TRBV11-2; D gene: NA; J gene: TRBJ2-4; CDR3 DNA: TGTGCCAGCAGCCTAGATGGTTTCATTCAGTACTTC; CDR3 protein: CASSLDGFIQYF
clone size: NA; V gene: TRBV4-1; D gene: TRBD1; J gene: TRBJ1-3; CDR3 DNA: TGCGCCAGCAGCCAAGATTGGGGACAGGGGGCTTCTGGAAACACCATATATTTT; CDR3 protein: CASSQDWGQGASGNTIYF
clone size: NA; V gene: TRBV6-1; D gene: NA; J gene: TRBJ1-1; CDR3 DNA: TGTGCCAGCAGTGGAAGGGGCCCTATAACACTATTTTCTATGAACACTGAAGCTTTCTTT; CDR3 protein: CASSGRGPITLFSMNTEAFF
clone size: NA; V gene: TRBV7-3; D gene: NA; J gene: TRBJ1-5; CDR3 DNA: TGTGCCAGCAGCTCAGGACCGGGACAGCCCCAGCATTTT; CDR3 protein: CASSSGPGQPQHF
clone size: NA; V gene: TRBV28; D gene: TRBD1; J gene: TRBJ2-5; CDR3 DNA: TGTGCCAGCAGTTTCGGGGACAGGGGAGAGACCCAGTACTTC; CDR3 protein: CASSFGDRGETQYF
clone size: NA; V gene: TRBV30; D gene: NA; J gene: TRBJ2-7; CDR3 DNA: TGTGCCTGGTCGGGACGGTCCTACGAGCAGTACTTC; CDR3 protein: CAWSGRSYEQYF
clone size: NA; V gene: TRBV4-1; D gene: NA; J gene: TRBJ2-7; CDR3 DNA: TGCGCCAGCAGCCAAATCATGGCCAGCGAATCCTACGAGCAGTACTTC; CDR3 protein: CASSQIMASESYEQYF
clone size: NA; V gene: TRBV19; D gene: NA; J gene: TRBJ1-2; CDR3 DNA: TGTGCCAGTAGTATAGCAGGGTTTGATGGCTACACCTTC; CDR3 protein: CASSIAGFDGYTF
clone size: few; V gene: TRBV25-1; D gene: NA; J gene: TRBJ1-1; CDR3 DNA: TGTGCCAGCTTAACGGACAGGAACACTGAAGCTTTCTTT; CDR3 protein: CASLTDRNTEAFF
clone size: NA; V gene: TRBV19; D gene: TRBD1; J gene: TRBJ1-4; CDR3 DNA: TGTGCCAGTAGTGAAGACCGGGACAGGGGAGGACTGTTTTTT; CDR3 protein: CASSEDRDRGGLFF
clone size: NA; V gene: TRBV9; D gene: NA; J gene: TRBJ2-1; CDR3 DNA: TGTGCCAGCAGCGTCGGGACTGCCCCCTACAATGAGCAGTTCTTC; CDR3 protein: CASSVGTAPYNEQFF
clone size: NA; V gene: TRBV11-2; D gene: NA; J gene: TRBJ2-7; CDR3 DNA: TGTGCCAGCAGCCCTCTCTACAGTCTCTACGAGCAGTACTTC; CDR3 protein: CASSPLYSLYEQYF
clone size: NA; V gene: TRBV18; D gene: NA; J gene: TRBJ2-7; CDR3 DNA: TGTGCCAGCTCATCTGGGACTGCAGGAAGATACGAGCAGTACTTC; CDR3 protein: CASSSGTAGRYEQYF
clone size: NA; V gene: TRBV4-2; D gene: TRBD1; J gene: TRBJ1-2; CDR3 DNA: TGTGCCAGCAGCCAAGGAACGGGGACAGAATATGGCTACACCTTC; CDR3 protein: CASSQGTGTEYGYTF
clone size: NA; V gene: TRBV2; D gene: TRBD1; J gene: TRBJ1-4; CDR3 DNA: TGTGCCAGCACCCATGGCATGGGACAGGGCAATGAAAAACTGTTTTTT; CDR3 protein: CASTHGMGQGNEKLFF
clone size: NA; V gene: TRBV7-2; D gene: NA; J gene: TRBJ1-6; CDR3 DNA: TGTGCCAGCAGGGCCATAAGTGGAACGAGTTCACCCCTCCACTTT; CDR3 protein: CASRAISGTSSPLHF
clone size: once; V gene: TRBV19; D gene: NA; J gene: TRBJ2-6; CDR3 DNA: TGTGCCAGCAACCTTGGACAAAATGGGGCCAACGTCCTGACTTTC; CDR3 protein: CASNLGQNGANVLTF
clone size: once; V gene: TRBV7-2; D gene: NA; J gene: TRBJ1-2; CDR3 DNA: TGTGCCAGCAGCTTAGGGCCAGGGGACTCCTATGGCTACACCTTC; CDR3 protein: CASSLGPGDSYGYTF
clone size: NA; V gene: TRBV7-8; D gene: NA; J gene: TRBJ1-2; CDR3 DNA: TGTGCCAGCGGTCAAGCTAACTATGGCTACACCTTC; CDR3 protein: CASGQANYGYTF
clone size: few; V gene: TRBV7-7; D gene: NA; J gene: TRBJ2-2; CDR3 DNA: TGTGCCAGCAGCTTAGCAGGGGCCGGGGAGCTGTTTTTT; CDR3 protein: CASSLAGAGELFF
clone size: NA; V gene: TRBV29-1; D gene: NA; J gene: TRBJ1-1; CDR3 DNA: TGCAGCGTTGAAGATATCGGGGGGGAAAGGGTAAGGGACACTGAAGCTTTCTTT; CDR3 protein: CSVEDIGGERVRDTEAFF
clone size: NA; V gene: TRBV7-2; D gene: TRBD1; J gene: TRBJ1-4; CDR3 DNA: TGTGCCTCACGGCGGGACAGGGTATCAGAAAAACTGTTTTTT; CDR3 protein: CASRRDRVSEKLFF
clone size: NA; V gene: TRBV5-6; D gene: TRBD2; J gene: TRBJ2-5; CDR3 DNA: TGTGCCAGCAGCCAAAGCGGGAGCCAAGAGACCCAGTACTTC; CDR3 protein: CASSQSGSQETQYF
clone size: NA; V gene: TRBV6-5; D gene: NA; J gene: TRBJ2-1; CDR3 DNA: TGTGCCAGCAGTTACCCCTCGCCCAGAAACAATGAGCAGTTCTTC; CDR3 protein: CASSYPSPRNNEQFF